A single sample gave rise to the 13 T cell receptor beta chains below, sequenced in a study of T cells in Graves' hyperthyroidism and ophthalmopathy. RNA transcripts yielded amplified TCR beta CDR3 regions. TCR CDR3 regions were first amplified by RT-PCR with HTBI primers. TCRdb passed the multiplex PCR reads through MiXCR, listing each CDR3 protein once. The repertoire consists of a few hundred thousand distinct CDR3 sequences, with roughly 15% occurring once and the leading ten covering more than 4.5%. Sequencing input: blood. The receptors come from a young woman with Graves' hyperthyroidism.

This clonotype appeared many times. This rearrangement joins TRBV30 to TRBJ2-7, with D uncertain. Between the trimmed V and J ends, which lost 1 base and 5 bases, there was a span of 18 bases. The CDR3 spans 15 residues. The germline CDR1 and CDR2 sequences are GTSNPN and SVGIG (reference sequence). The CDR3 loop is CAWSGWRSGSHEQYF. The CDR3, as DNA: TGTGCCTGGAGTGGCTGGCGAAGTGGTAGCCACGAGCAGTACTTC.

As to this clonotype: A much larger clone differs from this one at a single base, so this may be a read error. The gene calls are TRBV4-2 and TRBJ2-7, with 11 bases that match TRBD2. Per germline, CDR1 LGHNA and CDR2 YNFKEQ. J was trimmed by 0 bases and V by 5 bases; bases with no gene match: 3. The CDR3 consists of 15 residues. CDR3 residues: CASSYTSGGSYEQYF. CDR3 coding DNA: TGTGCCAGCAGCTATACTAGCGGGGGCTCCTACGAGCAGTACTTC.

This clonotype was seen just once. The genes are TRBV19 and TRBJ2-1; possible D gene TRBD2, 6 bases. CDR1 is LNHDA, CDR2 SQIVND, per germline (reference sequence). This CDR3 contains 11 residues. V was clipped by 3 bases and J by 12 bases, with 9 bases between them. The CDR3 region is CASSIGGSQFF. DNA of the CDR3: TGTGCCAGTAGTATCGGGGGTTCGCAGTTCTTC.

This chain links TRBV5-1 with TRBJ1-5, with D unclear. The CDR3 sequence is 15 residues long. CDR1 and CDR2 from the germline V gene are SGHRS and YFSETQ. V lost 0 bases, J lost 3 bases, and 10 bases lay in between. As DNA, the CDR3 is TGCGCCAGCAGCTTGGACCTGCTATCCAATCAGCCCCAGCATTTT. It yields the protein CASSLDLLSNQPQHF.

This clonotype occurred many times. The chain recombines TRBV7-3 with TRBJ2-2; D not certain. This CDR3 contains 13 residues. CDR1 and CDR2 (germline): SGHTA, FQGTGA. V dropped 5 bases and J dropped 8 bases, with 12 bases sitting between them. CDR3 residues: CASSPALRGELFF. CDR3 DNA: TGTGCCAGCAGCCCTGCCCTCCGAGGGGAGCTGTTTTTT.

As regards this clonotype: This may stem from a read error, because a much larger clone lies one nucleotide away. The chain links TRBV19 to TRBJ2-1, with a weak D call TRBD2 (7 bases). The tail of the sequence fits TRBJ2-7 better, so the J call may be wrong. The CDR3 extends over 19 amino acids. Per germline, CDR1 LNHDA and CDR2 SQIVND (reference sequence). In DNA, the CDR3 is TGTGCCTCCAGTAAAAGGGTACAGGGAAGGGGGGGGGGTTACAATGAGCAGTACTTC. Translated: CASSKRVQGRGGGYNEQYF.

Ten or more counts support this clonotype. The chain combines TRBV7-8 with TRBJ1-1; D may be TRBD1 (6 bases). This CDR3 contains 16 residues. The V and J ends lost 5 bases and 0 bases respectively, with 16 bases between them. Germline V gene sequence: CDR1 SGHVS, CDR2 FQNEAQ. This CDR3 reads CASSPGEVQMNTEAFF. The CDR3 DNA reads as TGTGCCAGCAGCCCAGGGGAAGTCCAGATGAACACTGAAGCTTTCTTT.

The chain uses TRBV6-4 and TRBJ2-1; D might be TRBD1 or TRBD2, each matching 5 bases. V dropped 7 bases and J dropped 0 bases, with 16 bases sitting between them. This CDR3 region has 16 residues. Germline CDR1 and CDR2: MRHNA and SNTAGT. CDR3 loop: CASISLGDRSYNEQFF. CDR3 sequence (DNA): TGTGCCAGCATTAGCTTGGGGGACCGCTCCTACAATGAGCAGTTCTTC.

This clonotype occurred many times. The genes are TRBV6-1 and TRBJ1-1; maybe TRBD1 (6 bases). The CDR3 has 13 amino acids. Between the trimmed V and J ends, which lost 5 bases and 7 bases, there was a span of 14 bases. Germline V gene lookup returns CDR1 MNHNS and CDR2 SASEGT. In DNA, the CDR3 is TGTGCCAGCAGTTACGGTAGGGGGGGTGAAGCTTTCTTT. It encodes CASSYGRGGEAFF.

Ten or more counts support this clonotype. This rearrangement joins TRBV28 to TRBJ2-4, with D hard to call. The germline CDR1 and CDR2 sequences are MDHEN and SYDVKM. The V end lost 7 bases, the J end lost 5 bases, and 18 bases lay between the germline ends. The CDR3 consists of 15 residues. For the CDR3, the DNA is TGTGCCAGCAATATAGGTGGAAGGAGCCAAAACATTCAGTACTTC. This encodes CASNIGGRSQNIQYF.

This chain links TRBV20-1 with TRBJ2-7, with TRBD2 as a possible D gene (5 bases). The ends were cut back, 2 bases at V and 4 bases at J, with 18 bases in the middle. Germline CDR1 and CDR2: DFQATT and SNEGSKA (reference sequence). CDR3 size: 15 residues. CDR3 sequence (DNA): TGCAGTGCTAGAATAGACCGGCGGGTCTCGTACGAGCAGTACTTC. It is translated as CSARIDRRVSYEQYF.

The chain is built from TRBV20-1 and TRBJ1-1; D unclear. This CDR3 is built from 14 residues. Trimming shortened V by 1 base and J by 10 bases, and 19 bases separated the two germline ends. In germline, CDR1 is DFQATT, CDR2 SNEGSKA (reference sequence). The CDR3 coding sequence is TGCAGTGCTAGAGCGAAGCAGCCACCCGGTAGAGCTTTCTTT. Protein product: CSARAKQPPGRAFF.

This clonotype came up many times. V and J are TRBV20-1 and TRBJ2-1, with TRBD1 as a possible D gene (6 bases). The CDR3 is 15 amino acids. Germline CDR1 reads DFQATT; CDR2 reads SNEGSKA (reference sequence). V dropped 0 bases and J dropped 3 bases, with 12 bases sitting between them. The CDR3 DNA is TGCAGTGCTAGAGACCAGGGGACCGTCTACAATGAGCAGTTCTTC. This sequence encodes CSARDQGTVYNEQFF.